This entry concerns a single TCR beta chain. The antigen is not known. Thyroid ultrasound, orbital computed tomography, clinical symptoms, and serum thyroxine and TRAb underpinned diagnoses. This sample is part of a study of T cells in Graves' hyperthyroidism and ophthalmopathy. Regarding the study as a whole: Onset of ophthalmopathy came a median roughly 6.9 months after the model predicted it.

CDR1 is SGHTA and CDR2 is FQGNSA in the germline V gene. V lost 6 bases to trimming and J lost 4 bases, with 14 bases between them. The CDR3 sequence is 14 residues long. Amplification of TCR beta CDR3 regions was performed using RNA transcripts as template. A first-round RT-PCR of the TCR CDR3 used the HTBI primer set. TCRdb re-analysed the multiplex PCR reads in MiXCR, keeping a single row per CDR3 protein. The sample carries about 600,000 distinct CDR3 sequences, about a sixth recorded once. Sequenced material: blood. The V gene is TRBV7-2, the J gene TRBJ2-3, with D perhaps TRBD1 (6 bases). The sequence derives from a woman aged 35 to 49 with Graves' ophthalmopathy. CDR3 protein: CASRVQGSADTQYF. The CDR3 nucleotides read TGTGCCAGCAGGGTACAGGGCTCTGCAGATACGCAGTATTTT.